Following are 11 T cell receptor beta chains from one sample sequenced in a study of Graves' ophthalmopathy and Graves' hyperthyroidism. The authors amplified TCR beta CDR3 regions, and they did so from RNA transcripts for repertoire sequencing. HTBI-primed RT-PCR formed the first round, and a multiplex PCR formed the second. TCRdb fed the multiplex PCR reads into MiXCR, producing one record per CDR3 protein. The sample lists about 1.2 million distinct CDR3 sequences; around a third were seen once. What was sequenced was peripheral blood or thyroid tissue (not recorded which). The receptors come from an adult man with Graves' hyperthyroidism.

The chain links TRBV7-2 to TRBJ2-5; TRBD2 is a possible D gene (6 bases). This CDR3 comprises 13 residues. The V end was cut by 7 bases, the J end by 3 bases, with 12 bases between. Germline V CDR1 and CDR2: SGHTA, FQGNSA. The CDR3 here is CASKGRGKETQYF. The CDR3 coding sequence is TGTGCCAGCAAAGGACGGGGGAAAGAGACCCAGTACTTC. Full variable domain (outside the CDR3, taken from reference TRBV7-2 and TRBJ2-5): GAGVSQSPSNKVTEKGKDVELRCDPISGHTALYWYRQSLGQGLEFLIYFQGNSAPDKSGLPSDRFSAERTGGSVSTLTIQRTQQEDSAVYLCASKGRGKETQYFGPGTRLLVL.

This clonotype was observed at least ten times. This sequence joins TRBV7-9 and TRBJ2-5; TRBD2 matches 7 bases. The V segment lost 6 bases and the J segment 5 bases; nucleotides outside the gene matches: 9. The CDR3 loop spans 14 amino acids. Germline lookup yields CDR1 SEHNR and CDR2 FQNEAQ (reference sequence). The CDR3 loop reads CASRASGEAETQYF. DNA of the CDR3: TGTGCCAGCAGGGCTAGCGGAGAGGCGGAGACCCAGTACTTC. The variable domain in full, completed from reference TRBV7-9 and TRBJ2-5, reads DTGVSQNPRHKITKRGQNVTFRCDPISEHNRLYWYRQTLGQGPEFLTYFQNEAQLEKSRLLSDRFSAERPKGSFSTLEIQRTEQGDSAMYLCASRASGEAETQYFGPGTRLLVL.

This clonotype was seen many times. This chain uses TRBV2 with TRBJ2-7, with D unresolved. Trimming cost V 6 bases and J 0 bases, with 15 bases left between them. The CDR3 runs to 15 residues. Per the germline V gene, CDR1 is SNHLY and CDR2 is FYNNEI. The CDR3 coding sequence is TGTGCCAGCAGCTTGGACGGATATAGCTCCTACGAGCAGTACTTC. Protein: CASSLDGYSSYEQYF. Full variable domain (rest looked up from reference TRBV2 and TRBJ2-7): EPEVTQTPSHQVTQMGQEVILRCVPISNHLYFYWYRQILGQKVEFLVSFYNNEISEKSEIFDDQFSVERPDGSNFTLKIRSTKLEDSAMYFCASSLDGYSSYEQYFGPGTRLTVT.

Only a few counts were recorded for this clonotype. The chain employs TRBV2 and TRBJ2-5; tentatively, D is TRBD1 (6 bases). With 7 bases removed from V and 2 bases from J, the gap between germline ends came to 23 bases. This CDR3 is built from 17 residues. Germline lookup yields CDR1 SNHLY and CDR2 FYNNEI. For the CDR3, the DNA is TGTGCCAGCATACTTGGACGCAGGGGCGTTCGTCAAGAGACCCAGTACTTC. It encodes CASILGRRGVRQETQYF.

This clonotype has a count of ten or more. The chain uses TRBV2 and TRBJ2-7; 9 nucleotides agree with TRBD1. The CDR3 is made up of 14 amino acids. Germline values: CDR1 SNHLY, CDR2 FYNNEI. Trimming removed 6 bases from V and 6 bases from J; junction bases left unmatched: 9. DNA of the CDR3: TGTGCCAGCAGGAGGACAGGGGCCTTGAGCGAGCAGTACTTC. It yields the protein CASRRTGALSEQYF.

Points on this clonotype: Without the conserved terminal phenylalanine or tryptophan, this CDR3 likely stems from a read error. Because the CDR3's place on the DNA is in doubt, the DNA is left out and the CDR3 is given as listed by TCRdb. The J gene is TRBJ1-2, the V gene TRBV7-9. 9 amino acids form the CDR3, both terminal residues included. In germline, CDR1 is SEHNR, CDR2 FQNEAQ (reference sequence). CDR3: CASSLNSGG.

The CDR3 protein is CASSRFPDSYGYTF. DNA for the CDR3: TGTGCCAGCAGCCGTTTTCCTGACAGCTATGGCTACACCTTC. The chain carries TRBV2 and TRBJ1-2; TRBD1 might be the D (5 bases). The germline gives CDR1 SNHLY, CDR2 FYNNEI. This CDR3 is 14 amino acids long. Trimming left V 6 bases short and J 4 bases short, with 15 bases between.

This clonotype was counted many times. The genes are TRBV20-1 and TRBJ2-2; tentatively, D is TRBD2 (6 bases). V shed 0 bases and J shed 0 bases, with 8 bases lying between them. The CDR3 length is 15 residues. CDR1 and CDR2 from the germline V gene are DFQATT and SNEGSKA (reference sequence). The CDR3 sequence is CSAREGGTNTGELFF. CDR3 bases: TGCAGTGCTAGAGAGGGGGGAACGAACACCGGGGAGCTGTTTTTT.

This clonotype was seen repeatedly, ten times or more. The chain couples TRBV5-6 to TRBJ1-2, with TRBD1 matching over 7 bases. Germline CDR1 reads SGHDT; CDR2 reads YYEEEE. CDR3 length equals 15 residues. V lost 1 base, J lost 2 bases, and 5 bases stayed unmatched. The CDR3 DNA reads as TGTGCCAGCAGCTTGCAGGGGGTGCCCAACTATGGCTACACCTTC. It yields the protein CASSLQGVPNYGYTF.

This clonotype was seen at least ten times. The rearrangement links TRBV5-1 to TRBJ1-1, with D unclear. This CDR3 has 15 amino acids. Germline CDR1 SGHRS, CDR2 YFSETQ. Trimming took 4 bases from V and 1 from J, leaving 14 bases between them. CDR3 sequence reads: CASSLRGIQNTEAFF. The CDR3, as DNA: TGCGCCAGCAGCCTGCGGGGTATCCAGAACACTGAAGCTTTCTTT.

There are a few counts of this clonotype. The chain couples TRBV30 to TRBJ1-1, with D possibly being TRBD1 (6 bases). Germline CDR1 is GTSNPN and CDR2 is SVGIG (reference sequence). Trimming pared 0 bases from V and 5 bases from J, leaving 10 bases between. The CDR3 runs to 13 residues. The CDR3 sequence: CAWSVGTRTEAFF. The DNA of the CDR3 is TGTGCCTGGAGTGTCGGGACAAGGACTGAAGCTTTCTTT.